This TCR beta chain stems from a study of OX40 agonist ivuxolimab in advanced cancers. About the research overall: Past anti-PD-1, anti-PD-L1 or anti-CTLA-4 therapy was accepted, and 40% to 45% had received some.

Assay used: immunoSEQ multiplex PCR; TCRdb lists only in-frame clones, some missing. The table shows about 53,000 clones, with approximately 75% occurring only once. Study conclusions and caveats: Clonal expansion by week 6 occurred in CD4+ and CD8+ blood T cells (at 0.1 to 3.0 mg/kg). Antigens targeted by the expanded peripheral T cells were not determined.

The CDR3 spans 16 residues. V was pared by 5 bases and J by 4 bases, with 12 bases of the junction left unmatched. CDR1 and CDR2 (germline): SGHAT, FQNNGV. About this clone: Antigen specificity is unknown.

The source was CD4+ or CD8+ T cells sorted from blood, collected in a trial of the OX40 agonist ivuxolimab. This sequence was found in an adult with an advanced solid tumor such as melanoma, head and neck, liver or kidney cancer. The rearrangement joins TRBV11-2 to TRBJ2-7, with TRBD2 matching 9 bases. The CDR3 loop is CASSLMRGGGPYEQYF. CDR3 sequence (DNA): TGTGCCAGCAGCCTCATGCGGGGGGGAGGGCCTTACGAGCAGTACTTC.